This TCR beta chain was sequenced in a study of cytomegalovirus exposure and HLA in healthy donors. Study at large: There were 65 million to 85 million unique TCRs (from HLA-typed donors) in an early data release.

On this clone itself: Its antigen is undetermined.

General study results and limits: In a later analysis, compared with equally common non-associated chains, HLA-associated beta chains were more expanded. Some TCR beta chains (approximately 180 of them) were listed as cytomegalovirus-associated. Excluded were some V segments that proved indistinguishable, including TRBV6-2 and TRBV6-3.

The CDR3 has 15 amino acids. V lost 4 bases and J lost 5, with 15 bases in between. Germline V gives CDR1 SGHRS, CDR2 YFSETQ. Amplification used 60 Vbeta primers and 13 Jbeta primers. Assay used: immunoSEQ multiplex PCR; TCRdb lists only in-frame clones, some missing. This table holds 100,000 to 150,000 clones, around 81% found once. The sequenced material came from PBMCs. This sequence joins TRBV5-1 and TRBJ2-2, with D perhaps matching TRBD1 (5 bases). The origin of this receptor is a woman in her thirties or forties in good health and CMV-seronegative. The CDR3 spells CASSPGISSTGELFF. The DNA for the CDR3 is TGCGCCAGCAGCCCAGGGATCTCCTCGACCGGGGAGCTGTTTTTT.